These 2 T cell receptor beta chains share one sample of origin, sequenced in a study of CD8 T cells in ankylosing spondylitis. TCRdb reanalysed the 5' RACE reads using MiXCR and keeps one entry per CDR3 protein. This sample yields some 240,000 distinct CDR3 sequences, of which about a sixth are seen a single time; approximately 33% belongs to the top ten. Input material: blood, either unsorted or a sorted T cell fraction (not recorded which). These receptors were collected from a male donor with ankylosing spondylitis or in good health (not recorded which).

This rearrangement joins TRBV4-3 to TRBJ2-3; 9 bases match TRBD2. CDR1 is LGHNA and CDR2 is YSLEER in the germline V gene. V trimming: 0 bases; J trimming: 4 bases; junction bases outside the gene matches: 8. This CDR3 has 17 amino acids. CDR3 loop: CASSQDFEREVADTQYF. CDR3 nucleotides: TGCGCCAGCAGCCAAGATTTTGAGCGGGAGGTCGCAGATACGCAGTATTTT.

In its sample, this clonotype was seen a few times. The rearrangement links TRBV7-3 to TRBJ2-1, with 9 bases matching TRBD2. CDR1 SGHTA and CDR2 FQGTGA come from the germline V gene. The CDR3 runs to 17 residues. With V trimmed by 5 bases and J by 7 bases, 15 bases remained unmatched. The CDR3 sequence: CASSPYPIAGVLNEQFF. The CDR3 DNA follows: TGTGCCAGCAGCCCCTACCCTATAGCGGGAGTGTTGAATGAGCAGTTCTTC.